The entry below describes one TCR beta chain. The antigen remains undetermined. The CDR3 loop spans 15 amino acids. Germline lookup yields CDR1 MNHEY and CDR2 SVGEGT. The data were obtained in a study of monozygotic twins with inflammatory bowel disease. General study results and limits: Healthy co-twins showed greater TCRbeta diversity (inverse Simpson) than IBD patients.

A template switching step added UMIs, each with a 6-nucleotide sample barcode. Two nested PCRs, run for around 15 and 9 cycles, were applied to TCRalpha and TCRbeta cDNA. TCRdb reprocessed the 5' RACE reads and keeps a single row for each CDR3 protein, giving no DNA. The ten top clones account for 2% to 3%, within a sample of fewer than 550,000 distinct CDR3 sequences. The V and J genes are TRBV6-2 or TRBV6-3 and TRBJ1-5. Input material: blood. The clonotype originates from a human donor with ulcerative colitis or Crohn's disease, or a healthy co-twin of an affected twin (not recorded which). CDR3: CASRRIANLLDPQHF.